These 17 T cell receptor beta chains were sequenced from one sample in a study of shared clonotypes between healthy human individuals. The protocol was immunoSEQ multiplex PCR, while the TCRdb copy is restricted to in-frame clones and leaves out a portion. The sample includes 2 million to 2.5 million clones, roughly 91% seen only once; the top ten take about 1.5%. CD45RO-negative, CCR7-selected cells formed the naive CD8 fraction, which excluded terminally differentiated effector memory CD45RA+ cells. The source material was naive CD8+ T cells from PBMCs. The receptors were gathered from a young man in good health. Some clones in this sample may be carry-over from other donors' samples.

The DNA of the CDR3 is TGTGCCAGCAGTGATACGGGACAGGCGTCCTTTGGTGAGCAGTTCTTC. It codes for CASSDTGQASFGEQFF. V is TRBV2 and J is TRBJ2-1; 8 bases match TRBD1. Unmatched junction bases numbered 13, after V lost 3 bases and J lost 9 bases. The CDR3 is 16 amino acids. Germline V gene data show CDR1 as SNHLY and CDR2 as FYNNEI. The full variable domain, in which reference TRBV2 and TRBJ2-1 provide the parts outside the CDR3, is EPEVTQTPSHQVTQMGQEVILRCVPISNHLYFYWYRQILGQKVEFLVSFYNNEISEKSEIFDDQFSVERPDGSNFTLKIRSTKLEDSAMYFCASSDTGQASFGEQFFGPGTRLTVL.

The gene calls are TRBV19 and TRBJ2-1; 7 positions match TRBD2. This CDR3 region has 17 residues. Germline V CDR1 and CDR2: LNHDA, SQIVND (reference sequence). V dropped 1 base and J dropped 3; count of bases not matched to a gene: 9. CDR3 amino acids: CASSIGETRGGYNEQFF. In DNA, the CDR3 is TGTGCCAGTAGTATAGGTGAGACTCGCGGGGGCTACAATGAGCAGTTCTTC.

J is TRBJ2-7 and V is TRBV30; 9 nucleotides match TRBD1. The V and J ends lost 0 bases and 2 bases, in that order; junction bases with no gene match: 11. The CDR3 totals 17 residues. Germline V lookup: CDR1 GTSNPN, CDR2 SVGIG (reference sequence). CDR3 bases: TGTGCCTGGAGTGTATTTCCGACAGGGGGGTCTCCCTACGAGCAGTACTTC. Residues: CAWSVFPTGGSPYEQYF.

CDR3 loop: CASSLSETQYF. CDR3 in DNA: TGTGCCAGCAGCTTATCGGAGACCCAGTACTTC. The genes are TRBV13 and TRBJ2-5, with D unresolved. CDR3 length: 11 amino acids. Germline CDR1 reads PRHDT; CDR2 reads FYEKMQ (reference sequence). V was pared by 2 bases and J by 5 bases, with 3 bases between.

The chain uses TRBV29-1 and TRBJ2-7; 8 bases agree with TRBD1. From germline, CDR1 is SQVTM and CDR2 ANQGSEA. This CDR3 comprises 12 residues. J lost 5 bases, V lost 7 bases, and 7 bases had no gene match. The CDR3 DNA sequence: TGCAGCGCCAGACAGGGGCCCCACGAGCAGTACTTC. It codes for CSARQGPHEQYF.

V is TRBV21-1 and J is TRBJ1-1; the tabulated D call, TRBD1, remains unverified against the DNA. TRBV21-1 has pseudogene status. This CDR3 region has 17 residues. The CDR3 coding sequence is TGTGCCAGCAGCAAAGAGGGGACAGGCTCCATGAACACTGAAGCTTTCTTT. Protein product: CASSKEGTGSMNTEAFF.

This sequence joins TRBV15 and TRBJ2-6; D remains unclear. CDR1 is LNHNV and CDR2 is YYDKDF in the germline V gene (reference sequence). The germline V and J ends were trimmed by 0 bases and 0 bases, with 12 bases remaining between them. The length of the CDR3 is 18 residues. Written as DNA, the CDR3 is TGTGCCACCAGCAGAGACCGGGTCTACGCCTCTGGGGCCAACGTCCTGACTTTC. It yields the protein CATSRDRVYASGANVLTF.

The V gene is TRBV14, the J gene TRBJ2-3; D call uncertain. Germline CDR1 and CDR2: SGHDN and FVKESK. Trimming pared 0 bases from V and 2 bases from J, leaving 6 bases between. This CDR3 has 14 residues. The CDR3 DNA is TGTGCCAGCAGCCAAGATTATACCACAGATACGCAGTATTTT. Translating gives CASSQDYTTDTQYF.

The V gene is TRBV9, the J gene TRBJ2-7; D is perhaps TRBD2 (5 bases). Trimming removed 2 bases at V and 7 bases at J, with 10 bases between. The CDR3 spans 12 residues. CDR1 and CDR2 (germline): SGDLS, YYNGEE. The CDR3 spells CASSVNSGEQYF. The CDR3 DNA is TGTGCCAGCAGCGTCAACAGCGGAGAGCAGTACTTC.

This clone has just one count. The genes are TRBV28 and TRBJ2-1, with 12 bases that match TRBD2. Unmatched junction bases numbered 8, after V lost 5 bases and J lost 12 bases. Germline V lookup: CDR1 MDHEN, CDR2 SYDVKM. The CDR3 is 14 residues long. The CDR3 loop is CASSAQLAGGGQFF. In DNA, the CDR3 is TGTGCCAGCAGTGCCCAACTAGCGGGAGGAGGGCAGTTCTTC.

The chain recombines TRBV27 with TRBJ2-7; 11 nucleotides align to TRBD1. The V and J ends lost 5 bases and 5 bases, in that order; junction bases with no gene match: 32. In germline, CDR1 is MNHEY, CDR2 SMNVEV (reference sequence). The CDR3 has 23 amino acids. The CDR3 coding sequence is TGTGCCAGCAGTCCCGCAGGGGACAGGGGGATCACCCTAGCGGGACCAGTTCTTGACGAGCAGTACTTC. Translated, it gives CASSPAGDRGITLAGPVLDEQYF.

The V call is TRBV4-3, the J call TRBJ2-7; the D gene could be TRBD1 or TRBD2 (5 bases each). Germline CDR1 is LGHNA and CDR2 is YSLEER. V lost 3 bases to trimming and J lost 4 bases, with 28 bases between them. The CDR3 loop spans 19 amino acids. The CDR3 nucleotides are TGCGCCAGCAGCCATTGGAGGCCACGTGGGGGACCTTCTGTATACGAGCAGTACTTC. This encodes CASSHWRPRGGPSVYEQYF.

About this clone: Sequence at one end of the junction differs from germline and may be a read error. V gene TRBV6-1 combines with J gene TRBJ2-7, with D uncertain. Germline V gene lookup returns CDR1 MNHNS and CDR2 SASEGT. CDR3 length: 12 residues. CDR3 sequence: CATRLSSYGQYF. DNA for the CDR3: TGTGCCACCCGACTGAGCTCCTACGGGCAGTACTTC.

This chain uses TRBV7-2 with TRBJ2-7, with 8 nucleotides matching TRBD2. J gave up 3 bases and V 2 bases, and 6 bases lay outside the gene matches. There are 15 residues in the CDR3. Germline loops: CDR1 SGHTA, CDR2 FQGNSA. As DNA, the CDR3 is TGTGCCAGCAGCTTACGTCCGGGAGGGCTCTACGAGCAGTACTTC. Protein sequence: CASSLRPGGLYEQYF.

The chain combines TRBV19 with TRBJ1-5, with 8 bases identical to TRBD1. CDR3 length equals 15 residues. The V gene end was trimmed by 5 bases and the J gene end by 2 bases; junction bases not matched to a gene: 5. Germline values: CDR1 LNHDA, CDR2 SQIVND (reference sequence). CDR3 sequence: CASSVTGVGNQPQHF. The CDR3 coding sequence is TGTGCCAGTAGTGTGACAGGGGTTGGCAATCAGCCCCAGCATTTT.

Note on this clone: In the same sample, other DNA sequences code for this CDR3. J is TRBJ1-1 and V is TRBV30; D is ambiguous. This CDR3 has 12 residues. Trimming shortened V by 1 base and J by 2 bases, and 5 bases separated the two germline ends. Germline V gene data show CDR1 as GTSNPN and CDR2 as SVGIG (reference sequence). CDR3 residues: CAWSGANTEAFF. The CDR3 region has the DNA TGTGCCTGGAGTGGAGCAAACACTGAAGCTTTCTTT. Variable domain in full (rest from reference TRBV30 and TRBJ1-1): SQTIHQWPATLVQPVGSPLSLECTVEGTSNPNLYWYRQAAGRGLQLLFYSVGIGQISSEVPQNLSASRPQDRQFILSSKKLLLSDSGFYLCAWSGANTEAFFGQGTRLTVV.

The chain combines TRBV4-3 with TRBJ2-7, with 9 nucleotides matching TRBD1. V trimming: 1 base; J trimming: 7 bases; junction bases outside the gene matches: 5. The CDR3 length is 14 residues. Germline V gene lookup returns CDR1 LGHNA and CDR2 YSLEER. Here the CDR3 DNA reads TGCGCCAGCAGCCAAGGACAGGGGGTGGGTGAGCAGTACTTC. It codes for CASSQGQGVGEQYF.